The 3 T cell receptor beta chains listed next were all sequenced from one sample in a study of blood T cell repertoires in COVID-19. Profiling relied on immunoSEQ multiplex PCR, and the TCRdb table lists in-frame clones only, not all of them. The sample carries approximately 340,000 clones, about nine tenths recorded once. The sequenced sample consisted of peripheral blood. These receptors all come from a man between 25 and 39 years old with COVID-19, enrolled during active disease.

The chain has TRBV6-6 and TRBJ2-1; TRBD1 is a possible D gene (7 bases). The germline V gene has CDR1 MNHNY and CDR2 SVGAGI (reference sequence). The ends were cut back, 5 bases at V and 10 bases at J, with 33 bases in the middle. The CDR3 contains 19 residues. CDR3 in DNA: TGTGCCAGCAGTCCCGACAGGGAGCAACTCCTGATCGGACTACTGGAGCAGTTCTTC. Protein product: CASSPDREQLLIGLLEQFF.

In its sample, this clone was seen once. The chain employs TRBV6-5 and TRBJ2-1; tentative D call: TRBD2 (7 bases). The CDR3 sequence is 14 residues long. CDR1 MNHEY and CDR2 SVGAGI come from the germline V gene. With 0 bases removed from V and 9 bases from J, the gap between germline ends came to 12 bases. The CDR3 nucleotides are TGTGCCAGCAGTTACTCAGAGGGGGGGGTTGAGCAGTTCTTC. It is translated as CASSYSEGGVEQFF.

The rearrangement uses TRBV11-2 and TRBJ2-3; 7 bases agree with TRBD1. Looked up from germline, CDR1 is SGHAT and CDR2 is FQNNGV. The CDR3 sequence is 14 residues long. The trim removed 4 bases at V and 6 bases at J, leaving 7 bases unmatched. The DNA of the CDR3 is TGTGCCAGCAGCTCTCTAGGGGGCGGGGATACGCAGTATTTT. Its translation: CASSSLGGGDTQYF.